A single sample is the source of the 15 T cell receptor beta chains below, sequenced in a study of shared clonotypes between healthy human individuals. Data came from immunoSEQ multiplex PCR; TCRdb stores just in-frame clones and leaves some out. The sample consists of some 700,000 clones, less than 95% of them appearing once. The source material was memory CD8+ T cells from PBMCs. As for subset: CD45RO+ cells pooled with CCR7-negative TemRA cells. These receptors all stem from a man younger than 30 in good health. Some clones in this sample may be carry-over from other donors' samples.

V gene TRBV7-6 combines with J gene TRBJ1-5; the D gene is possibly TRBD1 (5 bases). The CDR3 has 14 residues. Trimming shortened V by 4 bases and J by 7 bases, and 14 bases separated the two germline ends. The germline V gene encodes CDR1 SGHVS and CDR2 FNYEAQ. The CDR3 bases are TGTGCCAGCAGCTCGGTCCGGGGGGGGCAGCCCCAGCATTTT. Residues: CASSSVRGGQPQHF.

This CDR3 reads CSVSKTGDTYNEQFF. The CDR3 nucleotides are TGCAGCGTTTCAAAGACAGGGGATACCTACAATGAGCAGTTCTTC. The V and J genes are TRBV29-1 and TRBJ2-1, with 8 bases aligning to TRBD1. Germline V gives CDR1 SQVTM, CDR2 ANQGSEA. The CDR3 totals 15 residues. The junction had 8 bases not matched to a gene; V was cut back by 5 bases and J by 2 bases.

The CDR3 DNA sequence: TGCGCCAGCAGCTGGGACAGGGGCGACCTTATGGAATGGGAGACCCAGTACTTC. It yields the protein CASSWDRGDLMEWETQYF. The chain combines TRBV5-1 with TRBJ2-5; 10 bases map to TRBD1. The CDR3 consists of 18 residues. After removal of 3 bases from V and 5 bases from J, the junction contained 16 bases not matched to a gene. Germline loops: CDR1 SGHRS, CDR2 YFSETQ.

The chain joins TRBV4-2 to TRBJ2-1; TRBD2 matches at 8 bases. Germline assignment: CDR1 LGHNA and CDR2 YNFKEQ. The CDR3 has 16 amino acids. Unmatched junction bases numbered 1, after V lost 0 bases and J lost 0 bases. The CDR3 region is CASSQEAGVSYNEQFF. CDR3 nucleotides: TGTGCCAGCAGCCAAGAAGCGGGAGTCTCCTACAATGAGCAGTTCTTC.

V is TRBV10-3 and J is TRBJ1-2; TRBD1 might be the D (6 bases). Trimming cost V 10 bases and J 4 bases, with 13 bases left between them. CDR1 is ENHRY, CDR2 SYGVKD, per germline. The CDR3 spans 12 residues. The CDR3 region is CASADSSYGYTF. Here the CDR3 DNA reads TGTGCCAGCGCGGACAGTAGCTATGGCTACACCTTC.

V gene TRBV6-5 combines with J gene TRBJ2-7; weak D call: TRBD2 (5 bases). CDR3 length: 13 residues. Germline CDR1 MNHEY, CDR2 SVGAGI. The ends were cut back, 5 bases at V and 3 bases at J, with 11 bases in the middle. The CDR3 region is CASSGELDYEQYF. For the CDR3, the DNA is TGTGCCAGCAGTGGAGAACTAGACTACGAGCAGTACTTC.

The genes are TRBV4-2 and TRBJ2-5; D uncertain. V was trimmed by 1 base and J by 3 bases, leaving 15 bases between them. The CDR3 contains 16 residues. Germline V gene data show CDR1 as LGHNA and CDR2 as YNFKEQ. DNA of the CDR3: TGTGCCAGCAGCCAAGGGTCTGTGGGCCTGAAAGAGACCCAGTACTTC. Its protein is CASSQGSVGLKETQYF.

J is TRBJ1-1 and V is TRBV5-1; TRBD1 is a possible D gene (6 bases). This CDR3 is built from 11 residues. The germline gives CDR1 SGHRS, CDR2 YFSETQ. V was pared by 3 bases and J by 7 bases, with 7 bases between. Written as DNA, the CDR3 is TGCGCCAGCAGCTCGGACAGTGAAGCTTTCTTT. This gives the protein CASSSDSEAFF.

The rearrangement uses TRBV6-5 and TRBJ2-5, with TRBD2 as a possible D gene (6 bases). Germline lookup yields CDR1 MNHEY and CDR2 SVGAGI. The CDR3 is 14 residues long. V lost 5 bases, J lost 1 base, and 11 bases lay in between. This CDR3 is CASSTAGRQETQYF. The CDR3 DNA sequence: TGTGCCAGCAGTACTGCGGGACGCCAAGAGACCCAGTACTTC.

This chain connects TRBV5-1 to TRBJ2-7, with 7 nucleotides matching TRBD2. This CDR3 has 15 amino acids. The V gene end was trimmed by 5 bases and the J gene end by 5 bases; junction bases not matched to a gene: 13. Germline CDR1 SGHRS, CDR2 YFSETQ. The CDR3 DNA sequence: TGCGCCAGCAGTCGGCCACTAGCGAGAGGGGACGAGCAGTACTTC. Encoded protein: CASSRPLARGDEQYF. The whole variable domain, filled in from reference TRBV5-1 and TRBJ2-7, reads KAGVTQTPRYLIKTRGQQVTLSCSPISGHRSVSWYQQTPGQGLQFLFEYFSETQRNKGNFPGRFSGRQFSNSRSEMNVSTLELGDSALYLCASSRPLARGDEQYFGPGTRLTVT.

The chain recombines TRBV11-2 with TRBJ2-7; 12 bases are shared with TRBD2. From germline, CDR1 is SGHAT and CDR2 FQNNGV. This CDR3 comprises 14 residues. V shed 8 bases, J shed 6 bases, and the junction held 8 bases outside the gene matches. The CDR3 reads CASRRTGLAGEQYF. The DNA of the CDR3 is TGTGCCAGCCGCCGAACGGGACTAGCGGGCGAGCAGTACTTC.

The chain employs TRBV4-1 and TRBJ2-5; D remains unclear. The V and J ends lost 0 bases and 9 bases respectively, with 17 bases between them. The CDR3 has 15 residues. In germline, CDR1 is MGHRA, CDR2 YSYEKL. The CDR3, as DNA: TGCGCCAGCAGCCAAGATTATCTGGAGATTACGGCCCAGTACTTC. It is translated as CASSQDYLEITAQYF.

A remark on this clone: A much larger clone differs by one base, so this may be a read error. V is TRBV28 and J is TRBJ2-1, with a tentative D call TRBD1 (6 bases). V lost 7 bases and J 2 bases, leaving 9 bases between the germline ends. The CDR3 is 13 residues long. Germline lookup yields CDR1 MDHEN and CDR2 SYDVKM. The DNA of the CDR3 is TGTGCCAGCAATGAGGGGGCCTACAATGAGCAGTTCTTC. It specifies CASNEGAYNEQFF.

The chain has TRBV4-2 and TRBJ2-1; D gene unclear. V was cut by 4 bases and J by 0 bases, with 13 bases left in between. Germline V gene sequence: CDR1 LGHNA, CDR2 YNFKEQ. The CDR3 contains 16 residues. The CDR3 is CASSPPLPGSYNEQFF. The CDR3 DNA follows: TGTGCCAGCAGCCCGCCCCTCCCAGGCTCCTACAATGAGCAGTTCTTC.

V gene TRBV11-2 combines with J gene TRBJ1-6, with 9 bases aligning to TRBD1. With V trimmed by 5 bases and J by 8 bases, 7 bases remained unmatched. The germline V gene encodes CDR1 SGHAT and CDR2 FQNNGV. CDR3 size: 15 residues. CDR3 residues: CASSAAGTGYSPLHF. The CDR3 DNA follows: TGTGCCAGCAGCGCCGCCGGGACAGGGTATTCACCCCTCCACTTT. Full variable domain (outside the CDR3, taken from reference TRBV11-2 and TRBJ1-6): EAGVAQSPRYKIIEKRQSVAFWCNPISGHATLYWYQQILGQGPKLLIQFQNNGVVDDSQLPKDRFSAERLKGVDSTLKIQPAKLEDSAVYLCASSAAGTGYSPLHFGNGTRLTVT.